These 11 T cell receptor beta chains were all obtained from the same sample, sequenced in a study of response to subunit inactivated influenza vaccine. TCRdb independently ran MiXCR on the RT-PCR reads; one entry per CDR3 protein. The sample contains just under 550,000 distinct CDR3 sequences, around 25% of which appear only once. These data were likewise used in another study, on T cells expressing NK-cell markers. This second study notes: UMI-tagged 5'RACE template switching yielded the TCR beta cDNA.

The material sequenced was CD4+ T cells sorted from PBMCs, taken 11 to 12 days after vaccination. The receptors stem from a man aged 50 or older who received an inactivated influenza vaccine.

The chain has TRBV7-9 and TRBJ1-1; D might be TRBD1 (5 bases). The CDR3 spans 14 residues. Per the germline V gene, CDR1 is SEHNR and CDR2 is FQNEAQ (reference sequence). V lost 2 bases, J lost 2 bases, and 9 bases lay in between. In nucleotides, the CDR3 is TGTGCCAGCAGCTTAAAGCAGGGTAACACTGAAGCTTTCTTT. As protein: CASSLKQGNTEAFF.

This clonotype was detected a few times. The chain joins TRBV20-1 to TRBJ2-1, with D perhaps TRBD1 or TRBD2 (5 bases each). This CDR3 is 10 amino acids long. Between the trimmed V and J ends, which lost 6 bases and 8 bases, there was a span of 8 bases. In germline, CDR1 is DFQATT, CDR2 SNEGSKA (reference sequence). The CDR3 loop reads CSAGDHEQFF. As DNA, the CDR3 is TGCAGTGCGGGGGACCATGAGCAGTTCTTC.

This clonotype has only a few counts. The CDR3: CASSLAPPQGPYYEQYF. CDR3 DNA sequence: TGTGCCAGCAGCTTAGCCCCCCCACAGGGTCCCTACTACGAGCAGTACTTC. V gene TRBV7-2 combines with J gene TRBJ2-7; maybe TRBD1 (6 bases). The germline gives CDR1 SGHTA, CDR2 FQGNSA. V was clipped by 0 bases and J by 3 bases, with 18 bases between them. This CDR3 comprises 17 residues. Based on the CDR3 plus reference TRBV7-2 and TRBJ2-7, the full variable domain is GAGVSQSPSNKVTEKGKDVELRCDPISGHTALYWYRQSLGQGLEFLIYFQGNSAPDKSGLPSDRFSAERTGGSVSTLTIQRTQQEDSAVYLCASSLAPPQGPYYEQYFGPGTRLTVT.

The chain couples TRBV5-1 to TRBJ2-1; TRBD2 matches at 16 bases. This CDR3 contains 15 residues. The V and J ends lost 3 bases and 14 bases, in that order; junction bases with no gene match: 8. Germline V gene lookup returns CDR1 SGHRS and CDR2 YFSETQ. The CDR3 DNA is TGCGCCAGCAGCTCCACCGTGGGACTAGCGGGAGGGAAGTTCTTC. Amino acid sequence: CASSSTVGLAGGKFF. The variable domain in full, with the rest retrieved from reference TRBV5-1 and TRBJ2-1, is KAGVTQTPRYLIKTRGQQVTLSCSPISGHRSVSWYQQTPGQGLQFLFEYFSETQRNKGNFPGRFSGRQFSNSRSEMNVSTLELGDSALYLCASSSTVGLAGGKFFGPGTRLTVL.

This clonotype has more than one count but fewer than ten. The V call is TRBV6-5, the J call TRBJ1-2, with no clear D. The length of the CDR3 is 11 residues. With 7 bases removed from V and 8 bases from J, the gap between germline ends came to 11 bases. Germline CDR1 is MNHEY and CDR2 is SVGAGI. CDR3 in DNA: TGTGCCAGCACTAAGGGTCGCGGCTACACCTTC. It yields the protein CASTKGRGYTF.

The V call is TRBV7-9, the J call TRBJ2-1; 9 nucleotides line up with TRBD2. Germline assignment: CDR1 SEHNR and CDR2 FQNEAQ (reference sequence). With V trimmed by 5 bases and J by 8 bases, 13 bases remained unmatched. CDR3 length equals 16 residues. CDR3 sequence (DNA): TGTGCCAGCAGCCCCCTACGCGGGAGGGCCGTGCATGAGCAGTTCTTC. It specifies CASSPLRGRAVHEQFF.

This chain links TRBV28 with TRBJ2-7; a weak D match, TRBD1 (6 bases). Germline CDR1 reads MDHEN; CDR2 reads SYDVKM. Trimming stripped 6 bases from V and 2 bases from J, with 11 bases between. The CDR3 covers 13 residues. This chain's CDR3 is CASRQTGTYEQYF. The CDR3 coding sequence is TGTGCCAGCAGGCAGACAGGCACCTACGAGCAGTACTTC.

V gene TRBV5-1 combines with J gene TRBJ1-1, with D possibly matching TRBD1 (5 bases). Trimming shortened V by 2 bases and J by 3 bases, and 11 bases separated the two germline ends. Germline V CDR1 and CDR2: SGHRS, YFSETQ. The CDR3 loop spans 14 amino acids. The DNA for the CDR3 is TGCGCCAGCAGCTTCCTCTCGACAGACACTGAAGCTTTCTTT. It translates to CASSFLSTDTEAFF.

V gene TRBV4-3 combines with J gene TRBJ2-3; D is unresolved. V lost 2 bases to trimming and J lost 3 bases, with 15 bases between them. The CDR3 sequence is 16 residues long. Germline V gives CDR1 LGHNA, CDR2 YSLEER. CDR3 DNA: TGCGCCAGCAGCCAACGCCCGGCTCTCGAAACAGATACGCAGTATTTT. Translating it yields CASSQRPALETDTQYF.

V and J are TRBV15 and TRBJ2-3; possibly TRBD2 for D (7 bases). Germline CDR1 is LNHNV and CDR2 is YYDKDF (reference sequence). The V end lost 0 bases, the J end lost 3 bases, and 13 bases lay between the germline ends. The CDR3 loop spans 16 amino acids. CDR3 sequence (DNA): TGTGCCACCAGCAGAGATGGGGGGGCGAGGACAGATACGCAGTATTTT. Translating it yields CATSRDGGARTDTQYF.

V is TRBV11-1 and J is TRBJ1-1; D is ambiguous. Trimming left V 4 bases short and J 4 bases short, with 10 bases between. Germline V gene sequence: CDR1 SGHAT, CDR2 FQDESV (reference sequence). This CDR3 region has 13 residues. The CDR3 sequence: CASSSRGPTEAFF. The CDR3, as DNA: TGTGCCAGCAGCTCGCGGGGTCCCACTGAAGCTTTCTTT. The full variable domain, completed using reference TRBV11-1 and TRBJ1-1, is EAEVAQSPRYKITEKSQAVAFWCDPISGHATLYWYRQILGQGPELLVQFQDESVVDDSQLPKDRFSAERLKGVDSTLKIQPAELGDSAMYLCASSSRGPTEAFFGQGTRLTVV.